The 6 T cell receptor beta chains presented below share a single source sample, sequenced in a study of regulatory T cells in long-lasting Graves disease. As for time point: persistent/refractory GD, antithyroid drugs over 5 years with positive TRAb. RNA extracted from PBMCs served as the sequencing template. Through Arm-PCR of CDR3 regions and iRepertoire HTBI primers, TCR beta libraries were built. MiXCR was run by TCRdb on the multiplex PCR reads, yielding one entry per CDR3 protein. The sample contains about 420,000 distinct CDR3 sequences, around a quarter of which appear only once. Here the sequenced sample was peripheral blood mononuclear cells (PBMCs), taken when the disease was refractory, from a patient treated with antithyroid drugs. All receptors derive from a female donor with Graves disease.

This clonotype was recorded at least ten times. The chain joins TRBV7-2 to TRBJ2-7; 7 bases are a match to TRBD1. This CDR3 comprises 13 residues. CDR1 is SGHTA, CDR2 FQGNSA, per germline. Trimming removed 2 bases from V and 7 bases from J; junction bases left unmatched: 5. The CDR3 DNA reads TGTGCCAGCAGCTTAAGCCCCAGGGGGGAGCAGTACTTC. Amino acid sequence: CASSLSPRGEQYF.

This rearrangement joins TRBV19 to TRBJ1-3, with TRBD1 as a possible D gene (6 bases). Between the trimmed V and J ends, which lost 7 bases and 4 bases, there was a span of 17 bases. The CDR3 consists of 15 residues. The germline V gene has CDR1 LNHDA and CDR2 SQIVND (reference sequence). Here the CDR3 reads CASTDTGWRGNTIYF. The CDR3 nucleotides read TGTGCCAGTACCGATACAGGGTGGAGAGGAAACACCATATATTTT. The complete variable domain, with remaining parts taken from reference TRBV19 and TRBJ1-3, reads DGGITQSPKYLFRKEGQNVTLSCEQNLNHDAMYWYRQDPGQGLRLIYYSQIVNDFQKGDIAEGYSVSREKKESFPLTVTSAQKNPTAFYLCASTDTGWRGNTIYFGEGSWLTVV.

There are many counts of this clonotype. V gene TRBV6-1 combines with J gene TRBJ1-4, with D possibly being TRBD1 (5 bases). The length of the CDR3 is 15 residues. Trimming cost V 1 base and J 3 bases, with 9 bases left between them. CDR1 is MNHNS and CDR2 is SASEGT in the germline V gene. CDR3 loop: CASSEDGAPNEKLFF. Written as DNA, the CDR3 is TGTGCCAGCAGTGAAGACGGGGCACCTAATGAAAAACTGTTTTTT.

This clonotype was detected ten times or more. The rearrangement uses TRBV28 and TRBJ1-3; TRBD1 matches 7 bases. This CDR3 is 14 amino acids long. Germline CDR1 and CDR2: MDHEN and SYDVKM. Trimming cost V 4 bases and J 0 bases; bases outside gene matches: 0. The CDR3 region has the DNA TGTGCCAGCAGTTCAGGGGGCTCTGGAAACACCATATATTTT. This gives the protein CASSSGGSGNTIYF.

This clonotype was seen at least ten times. This chain links TRBV13 with TRBJ2-2; 10 positions agree with TRBD2. This CDR3 spans 17 amino acids. V was clipped by 5 bases and J by 5 bases; unmatched bases: 11. The germline gives CDR1 PRHDT, CDR2 FYEKMQ (reference sequence). CDR3 in amino acids: CASSRNLAGVRTGELFF. CDR3 bases: TGTGCCAGCAGCCGAAATCTAGCGGGAGTAAGAACCGGGGAGCTGTTTTTT.

This clonotype was observed a few times. The V call is TRBV5-4, the J call TRBJ2-5; TRBD2 aligns across 11 bases. Germline values: CDR1 SGHNT, CDR2 YYREEE (reference sequence). V shed 3 bases and J 1 base; nucleotides not matched to a gene: 2. This CDR3 is built from 15 residues. This CDR3 reads CASSWLAGGQETQYF. DNA for the CDR3: TGTGCCAGCAGCTGGCTAGCGGGAGGCCAAGAGACCCAGTACTTC.